This entry lists 30 T cell receptor beta chains sequenced from one sample in a study of T cells in Graves' hyperthyroidism and ophthalmopathy. Amplified TCR beta CDR3 regions came from RNA transcripts. The TCR CDR3 first-round RT-PCR relied on the HTBI primer set. TCRdb redid the calling of the multiplex PCR reads with MiXCR, one entry per CDR3 protein. The table records approximately 740,000 distinct CDR3 sequences, about 14% of them present only once. Sequenced sample: blood. These receptors all stem from a woman in her late teens or twenties with Graves' hyperthyroidism.

This clonotype was counted only a few times. This chain uses TRBV27 with TRBJ2-7; 9 nucleotides align to TRBD1. V gave up 3 bases and J gave up 6 bases; unmatched junction bases: 3. CDR3 size: 13 residues. Germline CDR1 MNHEY, CDR2 SMNVEV (reference sequence). In DNA, the CDR3 is TGTGCCAGCAGTTTGGACAGGGGAAGCGAGCAGTACTTC. As protein: CASSLDRGSEQYF.

This clonotype was observed a handful of times. V usage is TRBV27 and J usage is TRBJ2-7; 7 nucleotides align to TRBD1. Germline CDR1 reads MNHEY; CDR2 reads SMNVEV (reference sequence). The CDR3 contains 13 residues. The V segment lost 8 bases and the J segment 7 bases; nucleotides outside the gene matches: 11. For the CDR3, the DNA is TGTGCCAGCGGGACCGGGACAGCAAGGGAGCAGTACTTC. Protein: CASGTGTAREQYF.

The chain couples TRBV20-1 to TRBJ1-2; D not resolved. CDR3 length: 11 amino acids. The V gene lost 7 bases and the J gene lost 8 bases, with 14 bases spanning the gap. The germline gives CDR1 DFQATT, CDR2 SNEGSKA (reference sequence). The chain's CDR3 is CSVAQLGGYTF. DNA of the CDR3: TGCAGTGTGGCTCAACTAGGCGGCTACACCTTC.

This clonotype was observed a few times. The chain couples TRBV28 to TRBJ2-1, with TRBD2 identical over 8 bases. This CDR3 has 17 residues. Germline loops: CDR1 MDHEN, CDR2 SYDVKM. Trimming took 5 bases from V and 8 from J; bases not matched to a gene: 17. The chain's CDR3 is CASSRLHSGNYPDEQFF. The DNA of the CDR3 is TGTGCCAGCAGTCGGCTCCATAGCGGGAATTATCCTGATGAGCAGTTCTTC. The full variable domain, rest sourced from reference TRBV28 and TRBJ2-1, is DVKVTQSSRYLVKRTGEKVFLECVQDMDHENMFWYRQDPGLGLRLIYFSYDVKMKEKGDIPEGYSVSREKKERFSLILESASTNQTSMYLCASSRLHSGNYPDEQFFGPGTRLTVL.

This clonotype was recorded many times. V and J are TRBV4-1 and TRBJ1-3, with a weak D call TRBD1 (6 bases). CDR1 and CDR2 from the germline V gene are MGHRA and YSYEKL. Trimming stripped 0 bases from V and 3 bases from J, with 18 bases between. This CDR3 region has 18 residues. CDR3 in amino acids: CASSQDAGGALRGNTIYF. In DNA, the CDR3 is TGCGCCAGCAGCCAAGATGCGGGGGGGGCCTTACGTGGAAACACCATATATTTT.

This clonotype was seen a few times. The rearrangement uses TRBV19 and TRBJ1-5; unclear D gene. CDR1 and CDR2 from the germline V gene are LNHDA and SQIVND (reference sequence). The CDR3 runs to 13 residues. Trimming removed 7 bases at V and 1 base at J, with 8 bases between. The CDR3 reads CASKGSSNQPQHF. The CDR3 DNA reads as TGTGCCAGTAAAGGATCAAGCAATCAGCCCCAGCATTTT.

This chain joins TRBV4-1 and TRBJ2-7, with D perhaps assigned TRBD1 or TRBD2 (5 bases each). Between the trimmed V and J ends, which lost 0 bases and 3 bases, there was a span of 12 bases. This CDR3 has 15 residues. Germline V gene sequence: CDR1 MGHRA, CDR2 YSYEKL. The CDR3: CASSQDEGNIYEQYF. The CDR3 DNA follows: TGCGCCAGCAGCCAAGATGAGGGGAATATCTACGAGCAGTACTTC.

As for this clonotype: A much larger clone sits a single nucleotide away, making a read error possible. The V and J genes are TRBV5-6 and TRBJ2-7; D is unclear. Germline V gene lookup returns CDR1 SGHDT and CDR2 YYEEEE. CDR3 size: 12 residues. V lost 1 base, J lost 3 bases, and 5 bases lay in between. The CDR3 DNA reads TGTGCCAGCAGCTTGAATAACTACGAGCAGTACTTC. Amino acid sequence: CASSLNNYEQYF.

This clonotype was found a few times. The gene calls are TRBV7-2 and TRBJ2-2; 11 bases are a match to TRBD2. The germline gives CDR1 SGHTA, CDR2 FQGNSA. This CDR3 has 16 amino acids. V lost 3 bases to trimming and J lost 5 bases; unmatched junction nucleotides: 5. The CDR3 region has the DNA TGTGCCAGCAGCTTTACCGGGACTAGCGGAACCGGGGAGCTGTTTTTT. Its protein product is CASSFTGTSGTGELFF.

The sample holds many counts of this clonotype. This chain joins TRBV12-3 or TRBV12-4 and TRBJ2-5; D perhaps matches TRBD2 (6 bases). Trimming left V 3 bases short and J 3 bases short, with 8 bases between. This CDR3 contains 13 residues. The chain's CDR3 is CASSFGGKETQYF. The CDR3 DNA reads as TGTGCCAGCAGTTTTGGAGGGAAAGAGACCCAGTACTTC.

J is TRBJ1-2 and V is TRBV29-1; 8 bases are shared with TRBD1. Per the germline V gene, CDR1 is SQVTM and CDR2 is ANQGSEA. V trimming: 7 bases; J trimming: 5 bases; junction bases outside the gene matches: 9. The CDR3 is 13 amino acids. The CDR3 region has the DNA TGCAGCGCCTTTCGACAGGGGTATTATGGCTACACCTTC. Amino acids: CSAFRQGYYGYTF.

The chain combines TRBV11-2 with TRBJ2-1; 8 positions agree with TRBD2. The CDR3 runs 15 residues. Germline assignment: CDR1 SGHAT and CDR2 FQNNGV. V trimming: 2 bases; J trimming: 9 bases; junction bases outside the gene matches: 9. In DNA form, the CDR3 reads TGTGCCAGCAGCTTACCACTAGCGGTCAGGGGTGAGCAGTTCTTC. Protein sequence: CASSLPLAVRGEQFF.

This clonotype was found a few times. CDR3 protein: CATSDVPSGSGEEQFF. The CDR3, as DNA: TGTGCCACCAGTGATGTCCCCAGCGGGAGTGGCGAGGAGCAGTTCTTC. The V gene is TRBV24-1, the J gene TRBJ2-1, with 8 nucleotides matching TRBD2. This CDR3 spans 16 amino acids. The germline V gene encodes CDR1 KGHDR and CDR2 SFDVKD. With V trimmed by 3 bases and J by 10 bases, 13 bases remained unmatched.

This clonotype was detected only a few times. The J gene is TRBJ2-1, the V gene TRBV24-1; possibly TRBD2 for D (7 bases). The CDR3 is 14 residues long. V lost 7 bases and J lost 7, with 16 bases in between. The germline gives CDR1 KGHDR, CDR2 SFDVKD. CDR3: CATRGAGVGNEQFF. For the CDR3, the DNA is TGTGCCACCAGGGGGGCGGGAGTCGGAAATGAGCAGTTCTTC.

This clonotype was seen ten or more times. This rearrangement joins TRBV28 to TRBJ1-2; 8 bases line up with TRBD1. The germline CDR1 and CDR2 sequences are MDHEN and SYDVKM. The CDR3 contains 13 residues. V trimming: 6 bases; J trimming: 4 bases; junction bases outside the gene matches: 4. The CDR3 DNA is TGTGCCAGCAGGACAGGGGACGGCTATGGCTACACCTTC. Its translation is CASRTGDGYGYTF.

The V call is TRBV12-3 or TRBV12-4, the J call TRBJ2-2; D might be TRBD1 (5 bases). Trimming stripped 10 bases from V and 6 bases from J, with 12 bases between. This CDR3 comprises 12 residues. The CDR3: CATRARSGELFF. For the CDR3, the DNA is TGTGCCACCAGGGCGCGCTCCGGGGAGCTGTTTTTT.

V and J are TRBV18 and TRBJ2-2; D is ambiguous. CDR3 length equals 13 residues. V shed 3 bases and J shed 5 bases, with 7 bases lying between them. Germline V lookup: CDR1 KGHSH, CDR2 LQKENI. Here the CDR3 DNA reads TGTGCCAGCTCACCGTTCGGGACCGGGGAGCTGTTTTTT. It encodes CASSPFGTGELFF.

This clonotype was detected ten times or more. In DNA form, the CDR3 reads TGCGCCAGCAGCCCCGACGGTGTCCGTGGCTACACCTTC. Protein product: CASSPDGVRGYTF. The chain has TRBV5-1 and TRBJ1-2, with D uncertain. V was shortened by 4 bases and J by 7 bases, with 14 bases between the two germline ends. The CDR3 runs to 13 residues. Germline V gene lookup returns CDR1 SGHRS and CDR2 YFSETQ.

The rearrangement uses TRBV29-1 and TRBJ2-2, with D maybe TRBD1 (5 bases). Germline V CDR1 and CDR2: SQVTM, ANQGSEA. The CDR3 spans 14 residues. Trimming pared 1 base from V and 4 bases from J, leaving 10 bases between. CDR3 in DNA: TGCAGCGTTGAAGGGGCAGGGCCCACCGGGGAGCTGTTTTTT. This gives the protein CSVEGAGPTGELFF.

In this sample, this clonotype turned up a few times. One end of the junction is discordant with germline, which a read error may explain. This chain joins TRBV3-1 and TRBJ2-5; D gene uncertain. Per germline, CDR1 LGHDT and CDR2 YNNKEL (reference sequence). This CDR3 has 11 residues. Here the CDR3 DNA reads TGTGCCAGCAGCCAACAAGGGACCCAGTACTTC. Protein sequence: CASSQQGTQYF.

V usage is TRBV19 and J usage is TRBJ2-5; D not certain. This CDR3 is built from 16 residues. Trimming took off 5 bases at V and 5 bases at J, with 21 bases between the two ends. Germline V gene sequence: CDR1 LNHDA, CDR2 SQIVND (reference sequence). The CDR3 is CASSPTPLVVGETQYF. DNA of the CDR3: TGTGCCAGTAGTCCAACCCCTTTAGTGGTAGGGGAGACCCAGTACTTC.

The chain uses TRBV29-1 and TRBJ1-4; 10 bases are a match to TRBD1. V dropped 5 bases and J dropped 0; count of bases not matched to a gene: 3. Per the germline V gene, CDR1 is SQVTM and CDR2 is ANQGSEA. This CDR3 is built from 15 residues. The chain's CDR3 is CSVTGTGATNEKLFF. CDR3 in DNA: TGCAGCGTTACCGGGACAGGGGCAACTAATGAAAAACTGTTTTTT.

There are many counts of this clonotype. The rearrangement joins TRBV24-1 to TRBJ2-3, with 10 bases lining up with TRBD1. This CDR3 has 17 residues. CDR1 and CDR2 (germline): KGHDR, SFDVKD. The V and J ends lost 4 bases and 2 bases, in that order; junction bases with no gene match: 8. The CDR3 protein is CATSEIRGTGDTDTQYF. In DNA, the CDR3 is TGTGCCACCAGTGAAATCCGAGGGACAGGGGACACAGATACGCAGTATTTT.

The gene calls are TRBV28 and TRBJ2-2, with 8 bases aligning to TRBD1. Per the germline V gene, CDR1 is MDHEN and CDR2 is SYDVKM. With V trimmed by 11 bases and J by 3 bases, 5 bases remained unmatched. The CDR3 is 13 residues long. CDR3 residues: CAGKQGDTGELFF. Written as DNA, the CDR3 is TGTGCCGGGAAACAGGGGGACACCGGGGAGCTGTTTTTT.

The V gene is TRBV10-3, the J gene TRBJ2-1; D is perhaps TRBD2 (6 bases). This CDR3 has 15 residues. V dropped 7 bases and J dropped 5 bases, with 18 bases sitting between them. Germline V gives CDR1 ENHRY, CDR2 SYGVKD. CDR3 protein: CAIMAGLASHNEQFF. The DNA for the CDR3 is TGTGCCATCATGGCGGGGCTAGCGAGCCACAATGAGCAGTTCTTC.

The chain combines TRBV29-1 with TRBJ1-2; D not resolved. V was trimmed by 4 bases and J by 7 bases, leaving 10 bases between them. The CDR3 extends over 11 amino acids. The germline V gene encodes CDR1 SQVTM and CDR2 ANQGSEA. CDR3 DNA: TGCAGCGTTGTGAGGGCTTCTGGCTACACCTTC. Protein sequence: CSVVRASGYTF. Drawing the rest from reference TRBV29-1 and TRBJ1-2, the complete variable domain is SAVISQKPSRDICQRGTSLTIQCQVDSQVTMMFWYRQQPGQSLTLIATANQGSEATYESGFVIDKFPISRPNLTFSTLTVSNMSPEDSSIYLCSVVRASGYTFGSGTRLTVV.

In its sample, this clonotype was seen a few times. The gene calls are TRBV12-3 or TRBV12-4 and TRBJ1-5; D is unclear. CDR3 size: 14 residues. Trimming pared 7 bases from V and 2 bases from J, leaving 12 bases between. CDR3 protein: CASTVGSGNQPQHF. The CDR3 bases are TGTGCCAGCACCGTGGGCAGCGGCAATCAGCCCCAGCATTTT.

The rearrangement links TRBV19 to TRBJ2-2; D remains unclear. Between the trimmed V and J ends, which lost 4 bases and 7 bases, there was a span of 7 bases. The CDR3 contains 12 residues. Germline-derived CDR1 and CDR2 are LNHDA and SQIVND (reference sequence). The CDR3 region has the DNA TGTGCCAGTAGTAGAATTGGCGGGGAGCTGTTTTTT. It encodes CASSRIGGELFF.

This clonotype was observed a handful of times. The chain is built from TRBV18 and TRBJ2-7; 9 nucleotides align to TRBD1. V was clipped by 3 bases and J by 5 bases; unmatched bases: 5. The CDR3 sequence is 14 residues long. The germline CDR1 and CDR2 sequences are KGHSH and LQKENI. DNA of the CDR3: TGTGCCAGCTCACCTCTACAGGGGGCCCACGAGCAGTACTTC. Translating it yields CASSPLQGAHEQYF. Drawing the rest from reference TRBV18 and TRBJ2-7, the complete variable domain is NAGVMQNPRHLVRRRGQEARLRCSPMKGHSHVYWYRQLPEEGLKFMVYLQKENIIDESGMPKERFSAEFPKEGPSILRIQQVVRGDSAAYFCASSPLQGAHEQYFGPGTRLTVT.

This chain uses TRBV30 with TRBJ2-2; D may be TRBD2 (6 bases). Between the trimmed V and J ends, which lost 5 bases and 5 bases, there was a span of 21 bases. Germline assignment: CDR1 GTSNPN and CDR2 SVGIG (reference sequence). The CDR3 is 16 amino acids. The CDR3 DNA reads as TGTGCCTGGTCCATCCCACCGCGGGAAGATACCGGGGAGCTGTTTTTT. It specifies CAWSIPPREDTGELFF. The full variable domain, completed using reference TRBV30 and TRBJ2-2, is SQTIHQWPATLVQPVGSPLSLECTVEGTSNPNLYWYRQAAGRGLQLLFYSVGIGQISSEVPQNLSASRPQDRQFILSSKKLLLSDSGFYLCAWSIPPREDTGELFFGEGSRLTVL.